Here is one T cell receptor beta chain with its context. What it recognizes is unknown. This CDR3 has 14 amino acids. V shed 6 bases and J shed 2 bases, with 13 bases lying between them. Germline CDR1 is LGHNA and CDR2 is YNFKEQ. Isolated PBMCs totaled at least 6.5 million in each sample. PCR was performed a second time for roughly 6 to 12 cycles using a sample-barcoded 5' primer and a J-beta primer mix. Per sample, CDR3-containing paired-end reads numbered at least 2.5 million. TCRdb independently ran MiXCR on the 5' RACE reads; one entry per CDR3 protein. The sample has about 1.1 million distinct CDR3 sequences; roughly two fifths are singletons. This entry comes from a study of blood T cells in healthy people across ages. Points from the study as a whole: Naive T cell percentage and TCR beta diversity correlated strongly. Greater diversity and more naive CD4+ cells were seen in long-lived donors than in aged donors.

The sequencing input was blood. This TCR was sampled from a man between 18 and 35 years old in good health. The V call is TRBV4-2, the J call TRBJ1-2, with a weak D call TRBD1 (5 bases). The CDR3 DNA follows: TGTGCCAGCAGGCGTATAGGGGAGAACTATGGCTACACCTTC. Its translation is CASRRIGENYGYTF.